The present TCR beta chain was sequenced within a study of T-cell reconstitution after alpha-beta-depleted transplantation in children. The TCRbeta library incorporated unique molecular identifiers. MiXCR, applied by TCRdb to the PCR reads, yields one record per CDR3 protein. Of 170,000 or so distinct CDR3 sequences listed, roughly 6.8% are singletons. This CDR3 is built from 16 residues. J lost 9 bases, V lost 1 base, and 12 bases had no gene match. Germline lookup yields CDR1 SGHVS and CDR2 FNYEAQ. The chain recombines TRBV7-6 with TRBJ2-5; 9 bases match TRBD2. This receptor was obtained from a human donor who donated a stem cell graft to a child with Wiskott-Aldrich syndrome. The sample consisted of PBMCs from the stem cell graft donor, taken from the stem cell graft. The CDR3, as DNA: TGTGCCAGCAGCTTAGTGTCCAGCGGGGGGCCGGCATCCCAGTACTTC. This codes for CASSLVSSGGPASQYF.